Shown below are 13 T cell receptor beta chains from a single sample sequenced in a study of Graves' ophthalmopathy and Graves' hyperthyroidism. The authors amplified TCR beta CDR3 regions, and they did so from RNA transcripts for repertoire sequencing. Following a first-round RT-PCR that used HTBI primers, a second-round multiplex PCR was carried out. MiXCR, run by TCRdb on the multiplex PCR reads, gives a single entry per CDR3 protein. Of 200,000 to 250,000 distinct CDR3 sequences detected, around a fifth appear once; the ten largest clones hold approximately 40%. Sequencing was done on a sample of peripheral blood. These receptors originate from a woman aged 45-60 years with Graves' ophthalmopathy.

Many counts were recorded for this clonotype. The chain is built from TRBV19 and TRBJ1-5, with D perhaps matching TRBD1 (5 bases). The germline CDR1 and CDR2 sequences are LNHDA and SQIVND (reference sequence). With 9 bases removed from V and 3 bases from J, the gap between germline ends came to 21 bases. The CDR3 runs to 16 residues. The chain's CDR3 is CASSLLGRRVNQPQHF. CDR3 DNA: TGTGCCAGCTCTCTTCTAGGTCGCAGGGTCAATCAGCCCCAGCATTTT.

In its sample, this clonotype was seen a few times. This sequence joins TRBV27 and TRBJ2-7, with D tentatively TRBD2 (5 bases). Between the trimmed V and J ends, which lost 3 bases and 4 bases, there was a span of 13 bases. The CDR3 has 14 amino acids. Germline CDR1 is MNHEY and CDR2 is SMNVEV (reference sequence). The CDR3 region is CASSLRSRGYEQYF. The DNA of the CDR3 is TGTGCCAGCAGTTTGAGGTCACGAGGGTACGAGCAGTACTTC.

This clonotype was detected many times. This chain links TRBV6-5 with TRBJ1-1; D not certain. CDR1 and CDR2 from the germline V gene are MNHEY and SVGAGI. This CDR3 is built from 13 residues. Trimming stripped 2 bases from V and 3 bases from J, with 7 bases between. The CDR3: CASSYRRDTEAFF. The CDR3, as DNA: TGTGCCAGCAGTTACCGCCGGGACACTGAAGCTTTCTTT.

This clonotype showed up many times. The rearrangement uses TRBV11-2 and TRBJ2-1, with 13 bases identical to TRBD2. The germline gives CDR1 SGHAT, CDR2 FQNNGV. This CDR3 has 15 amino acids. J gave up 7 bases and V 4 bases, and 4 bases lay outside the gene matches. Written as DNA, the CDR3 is TGTGCCAGCAGCTCCCGACTAGCGGGAGGAAATGAGCAGTTCTTC. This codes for CASSSRLAGGNEQFF.

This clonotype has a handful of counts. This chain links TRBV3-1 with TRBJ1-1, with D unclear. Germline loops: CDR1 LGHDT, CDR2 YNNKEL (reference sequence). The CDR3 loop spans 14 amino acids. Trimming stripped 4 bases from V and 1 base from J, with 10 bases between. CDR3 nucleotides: TGTGCCAGCAGCCCGATGGGAGCGAACACTGAAGCTTTCTTT. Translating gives CASSPMGANTEAFF. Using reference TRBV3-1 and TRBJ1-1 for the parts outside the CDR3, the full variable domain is DTAVSQTPKYLVTQMGNDKSIKCEQNLGHDTMYWYKQDSKKFLKIMFSYNNKELIINETVPNRFSPKSPDKAHLNLHINSLELGDSAVYFCASSPMGANTEAFFGQGTRLTVV.

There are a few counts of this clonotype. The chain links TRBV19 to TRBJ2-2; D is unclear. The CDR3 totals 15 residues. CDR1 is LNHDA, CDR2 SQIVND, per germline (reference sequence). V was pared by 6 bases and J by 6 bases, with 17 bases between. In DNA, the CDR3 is TGTGCCAGTAGCCCCAACACCCCTGGCGCCGGGGAGCTGTTTTTT. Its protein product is CASSPNTPGAGELFF.

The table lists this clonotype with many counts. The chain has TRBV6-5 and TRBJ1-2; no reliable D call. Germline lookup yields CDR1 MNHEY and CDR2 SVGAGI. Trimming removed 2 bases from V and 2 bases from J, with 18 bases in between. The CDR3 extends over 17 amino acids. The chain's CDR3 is CASSYTHPGATNYGYTF. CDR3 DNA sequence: TGTGCCAGCAGTTACACACATCCGGGAGCCACAAACTATGGCTACACCTTC.

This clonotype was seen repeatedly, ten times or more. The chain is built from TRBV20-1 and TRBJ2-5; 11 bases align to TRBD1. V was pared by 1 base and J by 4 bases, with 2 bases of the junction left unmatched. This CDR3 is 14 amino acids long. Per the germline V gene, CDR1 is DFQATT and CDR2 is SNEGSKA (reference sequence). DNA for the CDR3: TGCAGTGCTAGAGTGGGGACAGGGGGAGAGACCCAGTACTTC. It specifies CSARVGTGGETQYF.

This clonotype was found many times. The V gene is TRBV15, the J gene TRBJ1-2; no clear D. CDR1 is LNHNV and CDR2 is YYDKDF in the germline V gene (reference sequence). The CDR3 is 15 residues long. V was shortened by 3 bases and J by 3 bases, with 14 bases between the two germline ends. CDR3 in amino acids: CATSSDFPDYYGYTF. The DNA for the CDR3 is TGTGCCACCAGCAGTGACTTTCCGGATTACTATGGCTACACCTTC.

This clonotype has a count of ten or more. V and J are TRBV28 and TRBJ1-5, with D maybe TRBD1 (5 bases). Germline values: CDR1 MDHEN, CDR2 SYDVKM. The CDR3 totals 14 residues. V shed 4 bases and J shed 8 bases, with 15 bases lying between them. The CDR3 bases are TGTGCCAGCAGTTATCGGACATCCCCCAAGCCCCAGCATTTT. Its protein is CASSYRTSPKPQHF.

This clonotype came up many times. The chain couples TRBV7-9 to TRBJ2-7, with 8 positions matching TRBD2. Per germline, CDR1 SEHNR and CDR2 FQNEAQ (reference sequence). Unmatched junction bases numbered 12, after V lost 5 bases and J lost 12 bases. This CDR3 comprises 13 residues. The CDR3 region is CASSLLREARGYF. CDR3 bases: TGTGCCAGCAGCCTCTTGCGGGAGGCTCGGGGGTACTTC.

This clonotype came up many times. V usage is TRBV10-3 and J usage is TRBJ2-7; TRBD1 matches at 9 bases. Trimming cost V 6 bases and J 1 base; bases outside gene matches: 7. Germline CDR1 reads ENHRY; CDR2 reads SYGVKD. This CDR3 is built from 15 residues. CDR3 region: CAISDRDRASYEQYF. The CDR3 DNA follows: TGTGCCATCAGCGATCGGGACAGGGCGTCCTACGAGCAGTACTTC.

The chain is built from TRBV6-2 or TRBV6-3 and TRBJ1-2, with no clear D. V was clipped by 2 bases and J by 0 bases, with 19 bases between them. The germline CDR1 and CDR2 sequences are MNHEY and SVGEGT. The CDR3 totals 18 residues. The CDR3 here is CASSYLPIKRAPNYGYTF. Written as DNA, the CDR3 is TGTGCCAGCAGTTACCTACCCATTAAAAGAGCCCCTAACTATGGCTACACCTTC.